A selection of T cell receptor beta chains follows, all from one sample in a study of blood T cell repertoires in COVID-19. The repertoire was sequenced with immunoSEQ multiplex PCR; TCRdb's copy has only in-frame clones and lacks some. The table records under 200,000 clones, 85% to 90% of them present only once. Material: peripheral blood. The receptors here all came from a middle-aged man with active or convalescent COVID-19. CDR3s include the opening cysteine and the closing phenylalanine or tryptophan. The D gene is left open where the match is weak. Rows give clone size only sometimes, using once, few, many, or a class for an expanded clone.

v_call: TRBV29-1
clone_size: .
j_call: TRBJ2-5
d_call: TRBD2
cdr3_aa: CSVEGPSGFQETQYF
cdr3_nt: TGCAGCGTTGAAGGACCTAGCGGATTCCAAGAGACCCAGTACTTC

v_call: TRBV12-3/TRBV12-4
clone_size: .
j_call: TRBJ2-7
d_call: .
cdr3_aa: CASSDTALYEQYF
cdr3_nt: TGTGCCAGCAGCGATACAGCTTTGTACGAGCAGTACTTC

v_call: TRBV5-4
clone_size: .
j_call: TRBJ1-1
d_call: .
cdr3_aa: CASSLRTANTEAFF
cdr3_nt: TGTGCCAGCAGCTTAAGGACAGCGAACACTGAAGCTTTCTTT

v_call: TRBV2
clone_size: .
j_call: TRBJ1-5
d_call: .
cdr3_aa: CASSEELGNQPQHF
cdr3_nt: TGTGCCAGCAGTGAAGAACTTGGCAATCAGCCCCAGCATTTT

v_call: TRBV6-1
clone_size: .
j_call: TRBJ1-2
d_call: .
cdr3_aa: CASSEGLPGSYGYTF
cdr3_nt: TGTGCCAGCAGTGAAGGTTTACCCGGTTCCTATGGCTACACCTTC

v_call: TRBV4-3
clone_size: .
j_call: TRBJ2-5
d_call: .
cdr3_aa: CASSQEAGWGETQYF
cdr3_nt: TGCGCCAGCAGCCAAGAGGCGGGATGGGGGGAGACCCAGTACTTC

v_call: TRBV21-1
clone_size: .
j_call: TRBJ2-2
d_call: .
cdr3_aa: CASSSPGGELFF
cdr3_nt: TGTGCCAGCAGCTCCCCGGGCGGGGAGCTGTTTTTT

v_call: TRBV7-2
clone_size: .
j_call: TRBJ2-7
d_call: TRBD2
cdr3_aa: CASSLQPSGNPYEQYF
cdr3_nt: TGTGCCAGCAGCTTACAGCCTAGCGGGAACCCCTACGAGCAGTACTTC

v_call: TRBV5-5
clone_size: .
j_call: TRBJ2-3
d_call: TRBD2
cdr3_aa: CASSLARALAASTDTQYF
cdr3_nt: TGTGCCAGCAGCTTGGCTAGGGCACTAGCGGCCAGCACAGATACGCAGTATTTT

v_call: TRBV7-2
clone_size: .
j_call: TRBJ1-1
d_call: .
cdr3_aa: CASSFQANTEAFF
cdr3_nt: TGTGCCAGCAGCTTTCAGGCGAACACTGAAGCTTTCTTT

v_call: TRBV10-3
clone_size: .
j_call: TRBJ1-1
d_call: TRBD1
cdr3_aa: CAIRGTGTAEAFF
cdr3_nt: TGTGCCATCAGAGGGACAGGAACGGCTGAAGCTTTCTTT

v_call: TRBV4-3
clone_size: .
j_call: TRBJ1-2
d_call: .
cdr3_aa: CASSQDPAVSLLGYTF
cdr3_nt: TGCGCCAGCAGCCAAGATCCCGCAGTATCTTTGTTGGGCTACACCTTC

v_call: TRBV6-5
clone_size: .
j_call: TRBJ1-6
d_call: TRBD1
cdr3_aa: CASIRDSGNSPLHF
cdr3_nt: TGTGCCAGCATTCGGGACAGCGGAAATTCACCCCTCCACTTT

v_call: TRBV30
clone_size: .
j_call: TRBJ2-7
d_call: .
cdr3_aa: CAWSTGGAPYEQYF
cdr3_nt: TGTGCCTGGTCAACAGGGGGGGCCCCCTACGAGCAGTACTTC

v_call: TRBV9
clone_size: .
j_call: TRBJ2-1
d_call: .
cdr3_aa: CASSFRDTLNEQFF
cdr3_nt: TGTGCCAGCAGCTTCCGGGACACCCTCAATGAGCAGTTCTTC

v_call: TRBV11-3
clone_size: .
j_call: TRBJ2-1
d_call: .
cdr3_aa: CASSPLDSSEIDEQFF
cdr3_nt: TGTGCCAGCAGCCCCCTGGACTCCTCTGAGATCGATGAGCAGTTCTTC

v_call: TRBV5-4
clone_size: .
j_call: TRBJ2-1
d_call: TRBD2
cdr3_aa: CASSQARGEYNEQFF
cdr3_nt: TGTGCCAGCAGCCAAGCCCGGGGGGAGTACAATGAGCAGTTCTTC

v_call: TRBV28
clone_size: .
j_call: TRBJ2-1
d_call: TRBD2
cdr3_aa: CASREGWYGGGINFF
cdr3_nt: TGTGCCAGCAGGGAAGGGTGGTACGGCGGGGGGATTAACTTCTTC

v_call: TRBV4-1
clone_size: .
j_call: TRBJ2-1
d_call: .
cdr3_aa: CASSQASLDEQFF
cdr3_nt: TGCGCCAGCAGCCAAGCTAGTTTGGATGAGCAGTTCTTC

v_call: TRBV6-5
clone_size: .
j_call: TRBJ2-7
d_call: .
cdr3_aa: CASRAVRGNSYEQYF
cdr3_nt: TGTGCCAGCAGGGCGGTCCGGGGGAACTCCTACGAGCAGTACTTC

v_call: TRBV12-5
clone_size: .
j_call: TRBJ2-7
d_call: .
cdr3_aa: CASGLPTLDGDEQYF
cdr3_nt: TGTGCTAGTGGTTTGCCAACATTGGACGGGGACGAGCAGTACTTC

v_call: TRBV6-5
clone_size: .
j_call: TRBJ1-1
d_call: .
cdr3_aa: CASSSQGNTEAFF
cdr3_nt: TGTGCCAGCAGTTCGCAGGGGAACACTGAAGCTTTCTTT

v_call: TRBV2
clone_size: many
j_call: TRBJ1-4
d_call: .
cdr3_aa: CASSGETNEKLFF
cdr3_nt: TGTGCCAGCAGTGGAGAAACTAATGAAAAACTGTTTTTT

v_call: TRBV9
clone_size: .
j_call: TRBJ1-1
d_call: .
cdr3_aa: CASSVGGMSMNTEAFF
cdr3_nt: TGTGCCAGCAGCGTAGGAGGGATGAGCATGAACACTGAAGCTTTCTTT

v_call: TRBV19
clone_size: .
j_call: TRBJ2-7
d_call: TRBD2
cdr3_aa: CASSISSGIYEQYF
cdr3_nt: TGTGCCAGTAGTATCTCTAGCGGTATCTACGAGCAGTACTTC

v_call: TRBV7-8
clone_size: .
j_call: TRBJ1-5
d_call: .
cdr3_aa: CASSRGGGPNQPQHF
cdr3_nt: TGTGCCAGCAGCAGAGGGGGGGGGCCTAATCAGCCCCAGCATTTT

v_call: TRBV3-1/TRBV3-2
clone_size: .
j_call: TRBJ2-1
d_call: TRBD2
cdr3_aa: CASSQEGGNAEQFF
cdr3_nt: TGTGCCAGCAGCCAAGAGGGAGGGAACGCTGAGCAGTTCTTC

v_call: TRBV29-1
clone_size: .
j_call: TRBJ1-5
d_call: .
cdr3_aa: CSVGDSSNQPQHF
cdr3_nt: TGCAGCGTTGGTGACAGTAGCAATCAGCCCCAGCATTTT

v_call: TRBV9
clone_size: .
j_call: TRBJ2-2
d_call: .
cdr3_aa: CASSVDPLRGTGELFF
cdr3_nt: TGTGCCAGCAGCGTAGATCCCCTACGGGGCACCGGGGAGCTGTTTTTT

v_call: TRBV19
clone_size: .
j_call: TRBJ1-5
d_call: .
cdr3_aa: CASSYSNQPQHF
cdr3_nt: TGTGCCAGTAGTTATAGCAATCAGCCCCAGCATTTT

v_call: TRBV6-5
clone_size: .
j_call: TRBJ1-1
d_call: TRBD1
cdr3_aa: CASSYLSTGVGTEAFF
cdr3_nt: TGTGCCAGCAGTTACTTATCAACAGGGGTGGGGACTGAAGCTTTCTTT

v_call: TRBV19
clone_size: .
j_call: TRBJ2-4
d_call: TRBD2
cdr3_aa: CASSRREGPDIQYF
cdr3_nt: TGTGCCAGTAGTAGGCGGGAGGGCCCGGACATTCAGTACTTC

v_call: TRBV5-1
clone_size: .
j_call: TRBJ2-5
d_call: TRBD1
cdr3_aa: CASSLRDSQETQYF
cdr3_nt: TGCGCCAGCAGCTTAAGGGACAGCCAAGAGACCCAGTACTTC

v_call: TRBV6-2/TRBV6-3
clone_size: .
j_call: TRBJ1-5
d_call: .
cdr3_aa: CASSKTGGGNQPQHF
cdr3_nt: TGTGCCAGCAGTAAGACCGGGGGGGGCAATCAGCCCCAGCATTTT

v_call: TRBV19
clone_size: once
j_call: TRBJ1-4
d_call: .
cdr3_aa: CASSTQNRDRQAKLFF
cdr3_nt: TGTGCCAGTAGTACCCAGAACAGGGACCGGCAGGCAAAACTGTTTTTT

v_call: TRBV4-2
clone_size: .
j_call: TRBJ2-2
d_call: TRBD1
cdr3_aa: CASSQTGTGGGNTGELFF
cdr3_nt: TGTGCCAGCAGCCAAACCGGGACAGGGGGCGGGAACACCGGGGAGCTGTTTTTT

v_call: TRBV27
clone_size: .
j_call: TRBJ1-2
d_call: .
cdr3_aa: CASSSTDSNYGYTF
cdr3_nt: TGTGCCAGCAGCTCGACGGACAGTAACTATGGCTACACCTTC

v_call: TRBV11-3
clone_size: .
j_call: TRBJ1-1
d_call: TRBD1
cdr3_aa: CASSRTTGVRTEAFF
cdr3_nt: TGTGCCAGCAGCAGAACGACAGGGGTGAGGACTGAAGCTTTCTTT

v_call: TRBV4-1
clone_size: .
j_call: TRBJ1-3
d_call: .
cdr3_aa: CASSQDQTAGNTIYF
cdr3_nt: TGCGCCAGCAGCCAAGATCAGACAGCTGGAAACACCATATATTTT

v_call: TRBV28
clone_size: .
j_call: TRBJ1-1
d_call: .
cdr3_aa: CASSLGEGFVGTEAFF
cdr3_nt: TGTGCCAGCAGCCTAGGGGAGGGATTTGTGGGCACTGAAGCTTTCTTT

v_call: TRBV18
clone_size: .
j_call: TRBJ1-3
d_call: .
cdr3_aa: CASSPRGSASGNTIYF
cdr3_nt: TGTGCCAGCTCACCTCGAGGATCCGCCTCTGGAAACACCATATATTTT

v_call: TRBV10-3
clone_size: once
j_call: TRBJ2-7
d_call: .
cdr3_aa: CAISESTGDSTYEQYF
cdr3_nt: TGTGCCATCAGTGAGTCGACCGGAGACAGTACCTACGAGCAGTACTTC

v_call: TRBV9
clone_size: .
j_call: TRBJ1-6
d_call: TRBD1
cdr3_aa: CASSVPGGNSPLHF
cdr3_nt: TGTGCCAGCAGCGTACCAGGGGGAAACTCACCCCTCCACTTT

v_call: TRBV7-9
clone_size: .
j_call: TRBJ2-5
d_call: TRBD2
cdr3_aa: CASSLPNPLTSGQETQYF
cdr3_nt: TGTGCCAGCAGCCTTCCGAATCCTTTGACTAGCGGCCAAGAGACCCAGTACTTC

v_call: TRBV7-2
clone_size: once
j_call: TRBJ2-1
d_call: TRBD2
cdr3_aa: CASSLYKGAGDNEQFF
cdr3_nt: TGTGCCAGCAGCTTATATAAGGGAGCGGGAGACAATGAGCAGTTCTTC

v_call: TRBV7-2
clone_size: .
j_call: TRBJ1-1
d_call: TRBD1
cdr3_aa: CASSLTSGTGGAAFF
cdr3_nt: TGTGCCAGCAGCTTAACTTCTGGGACAGGGGGCGCGGCTTTCTTT

v_call: TRBV6-6
clone_size: .
j_call: TRBJ1-6
d_call: .
cdr3_aa: CASSRQNSPLHF
cdr3_nt: TGTGCCAGCAGTCGACAGAATTCACCCCTCCACTTT

v_call: TRBV10-3
clone_size: .
j_call: TRBJ2-2
d_call: TRBD2
cdr3_aa: CAIGGTTNTGELFF
cdr3_nt: TGTGCCATCGGGGGGACTACTAACACCGGGGAGCTGTTTTTT

v_call: TRBV9
clone_size: .
j_call: TRBJ1-4
d_call: .
cdr3_aa: CASSPTGTTEATNEKLFF
cdr3_nt: TGTGCCAGCAGCCCGACCGGGACAACAGAGGCAACTAATGAAAAACTGTTTTTT

v_call: TRBV6-5
clone_size: .
j_call: TRBJ1-4
d_call: .
cdr3_aa: CASSYSTGNEKLFF
cdr3_nt: TGTGCCAGCAGTTACTCGACTGGGAATGAAAAACTGTTTTTT

v_call: TRBV6-5
clone_size: .
j_call: TRBJ2-1
d_call: TRBD1
cdr3_aa: CASRPSSGTGVEQFF
cdr3_nt: TGTGCCAGCAGACCCTCCTCCGGGACAGGAGTCGAGCAGTTCTTC

v_call: TRBV18
clone_size: .
j_call: TRBJ2-5
d_call: .
cdr3_aa: CASSPPQGGQETQYF
cdr3_nt: TGTGCCAGCTCACCACCGCAGGGAGGACAAGAGACCCAGTACTTC

v_call: TRBV19
clone_size: .
j_call: TRBJ1-1
d_call: .
cdr3_aa: CASSSGILTEAFF
cdr3_nt: TGTGCCAGTAGTTCCGGGATTTTGACTGAAGCTTTCTTT

v_call: TRBV19
clone_size: .
j_call: TRBJ2-7
d_call: TRBD2
cdr3_aa: CASKGLAGGPYEQYF
cdr3_nt: TGTGCCAGTAAGGGACTAGCGGGAGGGCCCTACGAGCAGTACTTC